These 5 T cell receptor beta chains originate from one sample sequenced in a study of T cell changes during pregnancy in multiple sclerosis. The assay was immunoSEQ multiplex PCR, and TCRdb's table has in-frame clones only and misses some. The repertoire holds fewer than 25,000 clones, with about 90% as singletons. The sequencing here drew on CD4+ T cells from peripheral blood mononuclear cells, taken in the third trimester of pregnancy. Source of these receptors: a female donor in good health, enrolled as a control in a pregnancy study.

The CDR3 region is CASSLWGETYEQYF. In DNA, the CDR3 is TGTGCCAGCAGCTTATGGGGGGAGACCTACGAGCAGTACTTC. The V and J genes are TRBV7-2 and TRBJ2-7, with D perhaps matching TRBD2 (6 bases). CDR1 is SGHTA, CDR2 FQGNSA, per germline. Trimming took off 2 bases at V and 2 bases at J, with 10 bases between the two ends. CDR3 length: 14 residues.

The chain uses TRBV9 and TRBJ1-3, with 8 bases lining up with TRBD1. CDR1 is SGDLS, CDR2 YYNGEE, per germline. Unmatched junction bases numbered 4, after V lost 2 bases and J lost 3 bases. CDR3 size: 15 residues. In DNA, the CDR3 is TGTGCCAGCAGCGTTACAGGGGGAGGTGGAAACACCATATATTTT. Its translation: CASSVTGGGGNTIYF.

The chain employs TRBV7-9 and TRBJ2-2; 11 bases are a match to TRBD1. Germline CDR1 and CDR2: SEHNR and FQNEAQ (reference sequence). CDR3 length: 16 residues. J lost 7 bases, V lost 5 bases, and 9 bases had no gene match. The CDR3 nucleotides are TGTGCCAGCAGCCCCCGGACAGGGGGCTTAAACGGGGAGCTGTTTTTT. Translated, it gives CASSPRTGGLNGELFF.

CDR3 protein: CASSSYGRGFYEQYF. DNA for the CDR3: TGTGCCAGCAGCTCGTACGGGAGGGGGTTCTACGAGCAGTACTTC. J is TRBJ2-7 and V is TRBV7-6, with 8 bases fitting TRBD2. This CDR3 is 15 amino acids long. Germline loops: CDR1 SGHVS, CDR2 FNYEAQ. V shed 4 bases, J shed 3 bases, and the junction held 8 bases outside the gene matches.

The rearrangement joins TRBV9 to TRBJ2-7, with 7 nucleotides matching TRBD2. The length of the CDR3 is 14 residues. Trimming cost V 0 bases and J 6 bases; bases outside gene matches: 6. The V gene's germline CDR1 is SGDLS and CDR2 YYNGEE. The DNA for the CDR3 is TGTGCCAGCAGCGTAGAATCGGGGGGAATCGAGCAGTACTTC. Residues: CASSVESGGIEQYF.